This TCR beta chain was sequenced in a study of blood T cell dynamics during melanoma immunotherapy. Germline V gives CDR1 MNHNS, CDR2 SASEGT. This CDR3 is built from 18 residues. J lost 4 bases, V lost 4 bases, and 16 bases had no gene match. Study results and limitations: PBMC repertoires of eventual disease-control patients split at W3 into clonality or diversity gains.

The time point here: week 3, after first cycle of checkpoint inhibitor. Blood was drawn before treatment and at week 3 after checkpoint blockade. No patient had earlier systemic cancer treatment, concurrent immunosuppressants, or another active cancer. Profiling relied on immunoSEQ multiplex PCR, and the TCRdb table lists in-frame clones only, not all of them. The sample lists 9,900 or so clones, 75% to 90% occurring once. This clone was counted a few times. Its antigen is undetermined. The TCR was taken from a human donor with melanoma. Sequenced here: blood, sampled from a patient treated with checkpoint blockade. The chain uses TRBV6-1 and TRBJ1-2; the match to TRBD1 covers 9 bases. The CDR3 here is CASSVTGTGNSFGYGYTF. CDR3 nucleotides: TGTGCCAGCAGTGTAACCGGGACAGGGAATTCCTTCGGCTATGGCTACACCTTC.